This T cell receptor (beta chain) was identified in a study of cytomegalovirus exposure and HLA in healthy donors. Points from the study as a whole: Cytomegalovirus-associated TCR beta chains were listed, numbering 150 to 200. Accurate prediction of HLA-A and HLA-B alleles (for most subjects) was reportedly achieved from TCR beta sequences. Sequencing likely produced, as an artifact, a cluster of highly shared sequence variants.

This clone has more than one count but fewer than ten. Its matching antigen is unknown. Both 60 Vbeta primers and 13 Jbeta primers went into the PCR. Data came from immunoSEQ multiplex PCR; TCRdb stores just in-frame clones and leaves some out. The sample holds 99,000 or so clones, around 15% seen once. V shed 1 base and J shed 2 bases, with 5 bases lying between them. Germline V gene sequence: CDR1 SGDLS, CDR2 YYNGEE. The CDR3 covers 13 residues. This TCR was sampled from a female donor in good health and CMV-seronegative. Material: PBMCs. The chain uses TRBV9 and TRBJ2-3, with unresolved D. This CDR3 is CASSVLSTDTQYF. CDR3 DNA sequence: TGTGCCAGCAGCGTACTGTCCACAGATACGCAGTATTTT.